This T cell receptor beta chain derives from a study of T cells in Graves' hyperthyroidism and ophthalmopathy. Overall study results and limits: A model of 13 V-J features distinguished ophthalmopathy from stable hyperthyroidism.

A word on this clonotype: The antigen is unknown.

Among the patients, aged 18 to 65, hyperthyroidism was newly diagnosed and had lasted under 2 months. What was amplified from RNA transcripts were TCR beta CDR3 regions. Researchers ran a first-round RT-PCR on the TCR CDR3 using the HTBI primer set. TCRdb called the multiplex PCR reads again in MiXCR, with one record for every CDR3 protein. The data hold hundreds of thousands of distinct CDR3 sequences, with about a third observed a single time. The J segment lost 0 bases and the V segment lost 3 bases, leaving 3 bases of the junction unmatched. The CDR3 totals 15 residues. Germline lookup yields CDR1 SGHNT and CDR2 YYREEE (reference sequence).

The origin of this receptor is a woman in her forties with Graves' hyperthyroidism. This rearrangement joins TRBV5-4 to TRBJ1-1; TRBD1 aligns across 9 bases. The sample was blood. Here the CDR3 DNA reads TGTGCCAGCAGCTCTGGGGACAGGGTGAACACTGAAGCTTTCTTT. Encoded protein: CASSSGDRVNTEAFF. The complete variable domain, with remaining parts taken from reference TRBV5-4 and TRBJ1-1, reads ETGVTQSPTHLIKTRGQQVTLRCSSQSGHNTVSWYQQALGQGPQFIFQYYREEENGRGNFPPRFSGLQFPNYSSELNVNALELDDSALYLCASSSGDRVNTEAFFGQGTRLTVV.